Sequencing of this T cell receptor beta chain was carried out in a study of long-term antiretroviral therapy in people with HIV. The CDR3 has 16 amino acids. Germline CDR1 ENHRY, CDR2 SYGVKD. Trimming removed 10 bases at V and 1 base at J, with 22 bases between. Survey-level resolution applied to immunoSEQ assay v3.0. Using immunoSEQ multiplex PCR, the repertoire was profiled, and TCRdb retains in-frame clones only, with some absent. The profile shows some 40,000 clones, around 85% of them singletons. V is TRBV10-3 and J is TRBJ2-5; tentative D call: TRBD1 (6 bases). The TCR sequence derives from a woman aged 45-60 years with HIV. Sequencing used unsorted PBMCs, obtained 3.1 years after starting antiretroviral therapy. CDR3 amino acids: CATGTVGDRLQETQYF. The CDR3 DNA reads as TGTGCCACCGGAACAGTAGGAGACAGGCTCCAAGAGACCCAGTACTTC.